This T cell receptor beta chain was obtained from a study of human T cells and chemical hapten exposure. This clonotype came up a few times. Antigen specificity is unknown. CDR1 MGHRA and CDR2 YSYEKL come from the germline V gene. J lost 11 bases, V lost 5 bases, and 6 bases had no gene match. This CDR3 region has 12 residues. Regarding the study as a whole: Relative to control repertoires, expanded TCRs gave rise to significantly more large CDR3 similarity clusters.

In TCRdb, the RACE reads were re-called with MiXCR into one record per CDR3 protein. The sample has about 380,000 distinct CDR3 sequences; about 6.3% are singletons. The time point is: patch test 2, 6 weeks after DPC sensitization. Described treatment: therapeutic diphenylcyclopropenone sensitization with weekly scalp DPC. The receptor was derived from a woman aged 18-30 years with alopecia areata. Some clones in this sample may be carry-over from other donors' samples. The chain is built from TRBV4-1 and TRBJ1-1; 9 nucleotides agree with TRBD1. The specimen was whole blood, collected in connection with sensitization to the hapten diphenylcyclopropenone (DPC). The CDR3 is CASSWGQGEAFF. CDR3 DNA: TGCGCCAGCAGCTGGGGACAGGGCGAGGCTTTCTTT.